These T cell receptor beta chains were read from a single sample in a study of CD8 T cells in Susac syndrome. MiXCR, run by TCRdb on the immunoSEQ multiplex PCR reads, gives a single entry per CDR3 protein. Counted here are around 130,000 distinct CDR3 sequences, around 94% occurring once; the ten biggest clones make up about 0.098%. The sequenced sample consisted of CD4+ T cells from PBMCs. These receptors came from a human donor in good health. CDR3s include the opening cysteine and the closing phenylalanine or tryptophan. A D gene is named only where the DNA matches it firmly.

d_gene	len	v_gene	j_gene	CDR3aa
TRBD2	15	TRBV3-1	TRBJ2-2	CASSQVGGSSGELFF
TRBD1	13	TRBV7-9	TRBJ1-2	CASSADREYGYTF
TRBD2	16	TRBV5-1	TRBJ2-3	CASSPGLAGGTDTQYF
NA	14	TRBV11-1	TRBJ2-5	CASSLAGARETQYF
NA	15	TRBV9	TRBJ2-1	CASSVVPDSYNEQFF
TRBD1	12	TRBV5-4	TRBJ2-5	CASTVQGETQYF
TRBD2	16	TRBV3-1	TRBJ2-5	CASSQGPGLVAETQYF
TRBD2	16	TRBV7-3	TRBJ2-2	CASSRTSGGNTGELFF
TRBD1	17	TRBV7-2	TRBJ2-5	CASSLAVLQGAKETQYF
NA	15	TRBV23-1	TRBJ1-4	CASSRPGPTNEKLFF
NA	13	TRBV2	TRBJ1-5	CASSRKVGQPQHF
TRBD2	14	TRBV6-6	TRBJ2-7	CASSSTSGGYEQYF
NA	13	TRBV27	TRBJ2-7	CASSHDRTYEQYF
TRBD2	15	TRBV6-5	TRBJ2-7	CASLTGGSGSYEQYF
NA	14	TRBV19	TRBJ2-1	CASSRGDLRNEQFF
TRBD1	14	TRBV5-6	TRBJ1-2	CASKGQGNNYGYTF
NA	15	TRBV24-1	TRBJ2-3	CATSDLWENTDTQYF
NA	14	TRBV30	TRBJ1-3	CAWSVADSGNTIYF
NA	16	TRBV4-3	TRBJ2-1	CASSQDRYTRANEQFF
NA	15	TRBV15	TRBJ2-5	CATSRVDGTEGTQYF
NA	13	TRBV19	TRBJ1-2	CASSKRGKDGYTF
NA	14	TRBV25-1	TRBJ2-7	CASRGEGANYEQYF
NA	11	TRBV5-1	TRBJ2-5	CASSPGKTQYF
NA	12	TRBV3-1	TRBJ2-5	CASSQGGRDLYF
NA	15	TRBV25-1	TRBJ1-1	CASSTYAGARTEAFF
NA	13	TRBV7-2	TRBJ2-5	CASSTSRSETQYF
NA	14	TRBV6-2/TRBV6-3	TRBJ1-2	CASSYGEGTYGYTF
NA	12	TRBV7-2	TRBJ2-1	CASSLAEGKQFF
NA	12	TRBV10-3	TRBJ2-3	CAISESTDTQYF
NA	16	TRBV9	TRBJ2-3	CASSVVGRAIADTQYF
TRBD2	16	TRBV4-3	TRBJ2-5	CASSHPGTSGLETQYF
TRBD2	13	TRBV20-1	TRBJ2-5	CSAFPAGVETQYF
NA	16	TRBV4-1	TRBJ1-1	CASSEGGLTMNTEAFF
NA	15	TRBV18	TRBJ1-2	CASSPQGVSDYGYTF
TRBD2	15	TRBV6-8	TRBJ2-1	CASRHCPGLEDEQFF
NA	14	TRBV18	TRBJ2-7	CASSPPAFSYEQYF
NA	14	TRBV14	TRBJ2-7	CASSQLGELSEQYF
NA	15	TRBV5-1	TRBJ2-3	CASSVQGIRTDTQYF
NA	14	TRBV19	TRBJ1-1	CASTMRAEGTEAFF
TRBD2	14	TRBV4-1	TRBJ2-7	CASSNLGGTYEQYF
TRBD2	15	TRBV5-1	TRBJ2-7	CASSVTGTSDYEQYF
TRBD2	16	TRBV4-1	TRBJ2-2	CASSQGLAGRTGELFF
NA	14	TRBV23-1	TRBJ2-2	CASSHNLNTGELFF
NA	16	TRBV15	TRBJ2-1	CATSNAGLSSYNEQFF
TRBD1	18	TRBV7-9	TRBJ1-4	CASSLESGTGRGYEKLFF